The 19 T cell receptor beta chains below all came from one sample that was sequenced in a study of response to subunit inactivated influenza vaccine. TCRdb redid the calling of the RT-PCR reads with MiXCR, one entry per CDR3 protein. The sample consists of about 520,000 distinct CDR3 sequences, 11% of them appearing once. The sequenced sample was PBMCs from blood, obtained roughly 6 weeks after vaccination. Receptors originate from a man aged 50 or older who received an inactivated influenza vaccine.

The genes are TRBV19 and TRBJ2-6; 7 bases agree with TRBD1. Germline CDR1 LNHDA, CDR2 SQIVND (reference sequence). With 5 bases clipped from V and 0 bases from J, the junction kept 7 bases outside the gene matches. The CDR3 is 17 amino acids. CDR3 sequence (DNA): TGTGCCAGTAGTGCCGGGACAGCCAACTCTGGGGCCAACGTCCTGACTTTC. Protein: CASSAGTANSGANVLTF.

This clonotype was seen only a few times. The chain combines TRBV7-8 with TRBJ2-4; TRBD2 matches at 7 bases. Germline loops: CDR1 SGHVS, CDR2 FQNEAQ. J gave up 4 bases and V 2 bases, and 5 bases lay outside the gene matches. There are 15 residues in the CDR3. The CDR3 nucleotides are TGTGCCAGCAGCTTAACTAGCGCAAATAAAAACATTCAGTACTTC. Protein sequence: CASSLTSANKNIQYF.

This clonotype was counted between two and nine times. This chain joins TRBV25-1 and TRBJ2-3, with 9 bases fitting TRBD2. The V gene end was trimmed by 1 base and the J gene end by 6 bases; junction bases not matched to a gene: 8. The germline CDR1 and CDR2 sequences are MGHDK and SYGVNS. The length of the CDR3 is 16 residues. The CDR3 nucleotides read TGTGCCAGCAGTGAATCTCGCGGGGGGGTACGGGATACGCAGTATTTT. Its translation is CASSESRGGVRDTQYF.

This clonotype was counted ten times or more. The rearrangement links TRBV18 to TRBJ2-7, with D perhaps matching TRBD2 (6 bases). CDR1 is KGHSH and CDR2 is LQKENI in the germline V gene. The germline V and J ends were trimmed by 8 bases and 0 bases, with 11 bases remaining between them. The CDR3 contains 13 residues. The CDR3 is CASSPGVSYEQYF. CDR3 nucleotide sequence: TGTGCCAGCAGTCCGGGAGTCTCCTACGAGCAGTACTTC.

CDR3 residues: CASSQGPSSYEQYF. The DNA for the CDR3 is TGCGCCAGCAGCCAAGGTCCAAGCTCCTACGAGCAGTACTTC. The V and J genes are TRBV4-1 and TRBJ2-7, with unresolved D. The germline V gene has CDR1 MGHRA and CDR2 YSYEKL. Trimming removed 1 base from V and 0 bases from J, with 7 bases in between. The CDR3 covers 14 residues.

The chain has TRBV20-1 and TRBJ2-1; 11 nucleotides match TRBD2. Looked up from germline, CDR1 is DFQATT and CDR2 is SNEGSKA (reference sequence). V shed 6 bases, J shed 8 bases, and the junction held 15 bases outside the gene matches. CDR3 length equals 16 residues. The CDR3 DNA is TGCAGTGCCACCCCCCTGCTTAGCGGGAGGGATGATGAGCAGTTCTTC. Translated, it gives CSATPLLSGRDDEQFF.

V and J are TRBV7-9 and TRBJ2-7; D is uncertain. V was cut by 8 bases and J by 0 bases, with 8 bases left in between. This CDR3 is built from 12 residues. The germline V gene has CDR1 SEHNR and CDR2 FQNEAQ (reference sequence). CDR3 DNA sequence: TGTGCCAGCGGCGGTCGCTCCTACGAGCAGTACTTC. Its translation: CASGGRSYEQYF.

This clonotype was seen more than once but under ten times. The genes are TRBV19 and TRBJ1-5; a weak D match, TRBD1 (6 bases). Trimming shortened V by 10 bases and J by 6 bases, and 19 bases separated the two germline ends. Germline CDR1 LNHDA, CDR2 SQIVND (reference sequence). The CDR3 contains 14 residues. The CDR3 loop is CATSSTGVGQPQHF. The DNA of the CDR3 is TGTGCCACCTCCTCGACAGGCGTGGGTCAGCCCCAGCATTTT. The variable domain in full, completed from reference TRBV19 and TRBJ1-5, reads DGGITQSPKYLFRKEGQNVTLSCEQNLNHDAMYWYRQDPGQGLRLIYYSQIVNDFQKGDIAEGYSVSREKKESFPLTVTSAQKNPTAFYLCATSSTGVGQPQHFGDGTRLSIL.

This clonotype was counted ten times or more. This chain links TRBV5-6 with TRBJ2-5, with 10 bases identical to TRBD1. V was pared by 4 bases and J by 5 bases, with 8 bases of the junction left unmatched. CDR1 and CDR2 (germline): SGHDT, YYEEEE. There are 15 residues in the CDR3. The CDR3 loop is CASSLTGQGGETQYF. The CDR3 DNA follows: TGTGCCAGCAGCCTGACCGGACAGGGGGGGGAGACCCAGTACTTC.

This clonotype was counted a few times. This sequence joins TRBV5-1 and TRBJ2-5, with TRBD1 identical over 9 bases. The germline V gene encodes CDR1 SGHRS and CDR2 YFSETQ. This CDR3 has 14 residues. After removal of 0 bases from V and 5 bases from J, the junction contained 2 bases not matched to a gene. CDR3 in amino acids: CASSLGTGDETQYF. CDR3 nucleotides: TGCGCCAGCAGCTTGGGGACAGGGGATGAGACCCAGTACTTC.

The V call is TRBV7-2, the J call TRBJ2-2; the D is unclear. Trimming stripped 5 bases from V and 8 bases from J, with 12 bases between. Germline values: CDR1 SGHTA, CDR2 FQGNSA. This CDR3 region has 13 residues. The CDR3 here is CASSNRGPGELFF. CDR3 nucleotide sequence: TGTGCCAGCAGCAACAGAGGACCGGGGGAGCTGTTTTTT.

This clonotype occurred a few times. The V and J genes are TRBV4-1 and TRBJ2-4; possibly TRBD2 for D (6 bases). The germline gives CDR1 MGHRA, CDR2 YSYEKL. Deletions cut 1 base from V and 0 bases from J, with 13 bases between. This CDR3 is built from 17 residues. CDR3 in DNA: TGCGCCAGCAGCCAAGGGGGCCTAGCGAAAGCCAAAAACATTCAGTACTTC. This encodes CASSQGGLAKAKNIQYF.

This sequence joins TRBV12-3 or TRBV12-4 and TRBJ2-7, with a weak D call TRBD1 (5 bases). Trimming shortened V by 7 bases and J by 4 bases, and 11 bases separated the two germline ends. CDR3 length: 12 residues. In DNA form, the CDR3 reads TGTGCCAGCACCAAAGGGGAATACGAGCAGTACTTC. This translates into CASTKGEYEQYF.

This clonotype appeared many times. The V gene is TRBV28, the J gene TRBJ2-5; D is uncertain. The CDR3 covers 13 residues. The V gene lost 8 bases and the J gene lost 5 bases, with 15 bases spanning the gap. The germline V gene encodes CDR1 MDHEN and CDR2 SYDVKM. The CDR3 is CASGPAIRETQYF. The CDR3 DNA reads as TGTGCCAGCGGGCCCGCGATCAGGGAGACCCAGTACTTC.

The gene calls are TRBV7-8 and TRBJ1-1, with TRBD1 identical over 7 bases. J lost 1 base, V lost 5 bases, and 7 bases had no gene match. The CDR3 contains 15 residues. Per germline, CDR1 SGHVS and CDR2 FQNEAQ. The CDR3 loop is CASSARQGPNTEAFF. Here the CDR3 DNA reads TGTGCCAGCAGCGCCCGACAGGGCCCGAACACTGAAGCTTTCTTT. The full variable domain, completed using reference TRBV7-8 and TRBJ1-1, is GAGVSQSPRYKVAKRGQDVALRCDPISGHVSLFWYQQALGQGPEFLTYFQNEAQLDKSGLPSDRFFAERPEGSVSTLKIQRTQQEDSAVYLCASSARQGPNTEAFFGQGTRLTVV.

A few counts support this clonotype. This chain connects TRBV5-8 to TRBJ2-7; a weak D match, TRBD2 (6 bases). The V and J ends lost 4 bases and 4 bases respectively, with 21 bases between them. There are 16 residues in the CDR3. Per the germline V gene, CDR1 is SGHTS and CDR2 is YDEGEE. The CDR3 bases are TGTGCCAGCAGCCCCATCTGGACTATGATAGATTACGAGCAGTACTTC. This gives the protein CASSPIWTMIDYEQYF.

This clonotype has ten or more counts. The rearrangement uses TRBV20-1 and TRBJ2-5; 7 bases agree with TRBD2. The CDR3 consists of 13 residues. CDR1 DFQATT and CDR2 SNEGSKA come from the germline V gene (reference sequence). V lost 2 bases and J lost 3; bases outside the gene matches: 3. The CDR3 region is CSARQGGKETQYF. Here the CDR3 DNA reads TGCAGTGCTAGACAGGGAGGGAAAGAGACCCAGTACTTC.

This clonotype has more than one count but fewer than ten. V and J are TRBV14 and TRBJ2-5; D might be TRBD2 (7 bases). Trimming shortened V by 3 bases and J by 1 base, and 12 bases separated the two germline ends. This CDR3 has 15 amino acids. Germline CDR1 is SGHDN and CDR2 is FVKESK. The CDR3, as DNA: TGTGCCAGCAGCCAGCGGCGGGGGCTCCAAGAGACCCAGTACTTC. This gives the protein CASSQRRGLQETQYF.

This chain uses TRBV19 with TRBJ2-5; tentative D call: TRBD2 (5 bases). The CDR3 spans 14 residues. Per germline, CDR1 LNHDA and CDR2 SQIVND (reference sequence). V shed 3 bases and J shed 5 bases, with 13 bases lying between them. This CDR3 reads CASSINAGPETQYF. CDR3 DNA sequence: TGTGCCAGTAGTATCAACGCGGGCCCGGAGACCCAGTACTTC. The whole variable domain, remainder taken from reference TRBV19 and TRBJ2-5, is DGGITQSPKYLFRKEGQNVTLSCEQNLNHDAMYWYRQDPGQGLRLIYYSQIVNDFQKGDIAEGYSVSREKKESFPLTVTSAQKNPTAFYLCASSINAGPETQYFGPGTRLLVL.